Given below is one TCR beta chain in context. Its cognate antigen is unknown. The ends lost 4 bases at V and 5 bases at J; junction bases unmatched: 4. The CDR3 extends over 13 amino acids. Germline assignment: CDR1 WNHNN and CDR2 SYGVQD (reference sequence). These data originate in a study of OX40 agonist ivuxolimab in advanced cancers. Background on the study: Ivuxolimab, an agonistic anti-OX40 (CD134) antibody, was given to patients. Two cutaneous melanoma patients and one hepatocellular carcinoma patient, three in all, had partial responses.

Some clones are missing from TCRdb's copy, which holds only in-frame ones; the method was immunoSEQ multiplex PCR. The profile shows some 110,000 clones, around 93% of them singletons. Study-level results: The mean number of expanded clones was higher in CD8+ T cells than in CD4+. Expansion of clones was among the lowest in partial responders at 0.1-3.0 mg/kg.

The sequence was obtained from an adult with an advanced solid tumor such as melanoma, head and neck, liver or kidney cancer. The input for sequencing was CD4+ or CD8+ T cells sorted from blood, taken in a trial of the OX40 agonist ivuxolimab. The V gene is TRBV10-1, the J gene TRBJ2-7, with 8 bases lining up with TRBD2. CDR3 sequence reads: CASSAGGGNEQYF. DNA for the CDR3: TGCGCCAGCAGTGCCGGCGGGGGGAACGAGCAGTACTTC.